This T cell receptor (beta chain) was sequenced during a study of cytomegalovirus exposure and HLA in healthy donors (dated by TCRdb to the late 2010s). About the full investigation: An earlier analysis of approximately 590 of the donors reported about 250 Gb of sequence data and some 100 million unique TCR beta sequences from about 180 million T cells. An early release that covered 640 HLA-typed donors contained approximately 300 gigabases of sequencing data and 85 million to 100 million unique TCR sequences. Of the approximately 400 genotyped donors, roughly 80% were placed in the genetic ancestry cluster associated with self-reported Caucasian donors. The study aimed to test whether cataloging public T cell receptors could reveal signatures of past pathogen exposure. The T cell repertoires of around 670 subjects were profiled by immunosequencing and related to cytomegalovirus serostatus. Besides the first cohort of about 730 subjects, a separate validation cohort made up of some 110 different subjects was used. To predict cytomegalovirus infection status, the study combined high-throughput TCR immunosequencing, statistical association of individual TCRs with disease status, and machine learning. A later analysis re-analyzed previously published TCR beta repertoires from about 600 donors and added high-resolution HLA genotyping to study TCR occurrence patterns. The later analysis used no new phenotypic data to find candidate immune exposures, relying instead on TCR beta sequences and their occurrence across donors. To decide whether each TCR beta V gene segment behaved as functional or pseudogenic, an earlier analysis of 587 of the donors relied on high-throughput TCR beta sequencing. Alongside the repertoire data, information on donor age, sex, ethnicity and CMV serostatus was compiled. In a later genetic analysis, genome-wide SNP genotypes for about 55% of the 666 donors were used, and that subset was treated as a discovery cohort. All discovery cohort repertoires had been generated on a single sequencing platform. HLA typing included class I and class II loci at four-digit resolution. Typing coverage varied by locus: roughly 620-640 donors for A, B, C, DRB1 and DQB1; more than 500 for DQA1; nearly 610 for DPA1; some 470 for DPB1. Five DR-DQ haplotypes were handled as single units for association and clustering, since linkage in the cohort was strong. Among about 390 genotyped donors of the cohort, an average of about 240,000 unique TCR beta nucleotide sequences were sequenced per donor, roughly 20% of them non-productive.

Libraries were prepared through the immunoSEQ multiplex PCR assay. The multiplex PCR relied on a mix of 60 forward primers for TCR Vbeta segments and 13 reverse primers for TCR Jbeta segments. Amplification of the CDR3 region of rearranged TCR beta genes was performed with a multiplex PCR assay on genomic DNA. The amplified TCR beta libraries were sequenced on the Illumina HiSeq System as 87-base-pair reads. On the authors' methods: Across the 600 to 700 repertoires, a later analysis counted approximately 83 million unique TCR beta chains, 8.5 million to 12 million of which were shared by at least two donors. To remove PCR and sequencing errors, raw reads were error-corrected and collapsed into unique sequences using a nearest-neighbor algorithm that merged closely related sequences. V, D and J gene segments were assigned by aligning CDR3 sequences to IMGT reference sequences. For a sequence to be retained, a match of at least six nucleotides to both a V gene segment and a J gene segment was required. A rearrangement was called productive if the CDR3 had no stop codons and remained in frame with V and J, and every other rearrangement was called non-productive. Following IMGT convention, CDR3 was defined as the stretch from the second conserved V-encoded cysteine to the conserved J-encoded phenylalanine. The earlier analysis of about 590 of the donors excluded sequences that lacked an unambiguous match to a single V gene segment. An earlier analysis of fewer than 750 of the donors classified V segments as functional when productive rearrangements were above 56.7% and as segregating when the standard deviation between donors was above 5%. A statistical classification framework was built for diagnosing cytomegalovirus status from the catalog of TCR beta chain sequences. In a later analysis, V and J genes were assigned by comparing TCR nucleotide sequences against IMGT/GENE-DB human TR gene sequences. The TCRdist pipeline was used in a later analysis to assign CDR3 sequences and most-parsimonious VDJ recombination scenarios. A later analysis defined each TCR beta chain by its CDR3 amino acid sequence plus V-gene family, and excluded reads lacking a unique V-gene family. A later analysis removed 592 highly shared, low-generation-probability nucleotide sequences to deal with suspected cross-contamination and a sequencing artifact. For each public chain, a later analysis derived a clonal expansion index from normalized ranks of inferred template counts within each repertoire. A later analysis computed generation probabilities with a VDJ recombination model fitted to out-of-frame rearrangements, and checked the results against IGoR. In a later analysis, TCR-TCR, TCR-HLA and TCR-CMV co-occurrence was scored with hypergeometric tests, and a repertoire-size bias correction was applied to TCR pairs. A later analysis estimated false discovery rates by permuting HLA or CMV assignments 20 times. In a later analysis, co-occurring TCRs were grouped with DBSCAN, and TCRdist sequence similarity was added when clustering was performed within HLA-allele-positive subsets. For co-occurrence clustering, repertoires with fewer than 30,000 or more than 120,000 public chains were excluded, along with roughly five repertoires with anomalous nucleotide sharing. The immuneACCESS repertoire file appears here via TCRdb, limited to in-frame rearrangements. These files lack a portion of the clones; in checked studies, under half of the deficit traces to unresolved V genes, and the cause of the others is not known. The V and J calls and clone size come from that table; D and trimming were worked out from the DNA. This sample has 150,000 to 200,000 clones in its table, and over 80% of those were observed once. The ten largest make up under 2% of the sample.

The CDR3 spans 15 residues, from the cysteine through the phenylalanine. Of the read, only the CDR3 DNA is kept; its 45 bases are in frame from base 1. V lost 5 bases and J lost 1 base; the stretch between them is 11 bases long. The germline V gene provides CDR1 MNHEY and CDR2 SVGAGI. The cohort was made up of approximately 670 healthy bone marrow donors. All cohort members were sampled while nominally healthy, although unrecorded immune exposures were likely present. The donor was CMV seronegative and was included in the group of under 450 seronegative cohort members. A peripheral blood sample was collected from each donor, and TCR beta sequencing was performed on peripheral blood mononuclear cells. Genomic DNA was extracted from the blood cell samples with the Qiagen DNeasy Blood Extraction Kit. The study at large found these results: While some public TCRs were present in many individuals, most TCR sequences turned up only very rarely across donors. Broadly in line with IMGT annotations, most TCR beta V segments showed up in productive rearrangements about 87% or about 30% of the time in an earlier analysis of several hundred of the donors. Strong co-occurrence of HLA alleles, especially DR and DQ, made assigning TCR associations to individual alleles difficult. The study listed 150 to 200 TCR beta chains as associated with cytomegalovirus. An association between a missense DCLRE1C variant and V-gene and J-gene trimming of TCR beta chains was found in a later genetic analysis and replicated in an independent cohort. Linkage disequilibrium might explain the correlated functional status among segregating V segments, but an unknown experimental factor could not be ruled out. Roughly uniform sequencing depth across donors was assumed in presence/absence analyses, although this assumption may not hold. In vitro tests confirmed that a few of the cytomegalovirus-associated TCR beta chains recognize cytomegalovirus antigens. Because counts were too low, around 17 rarely observed V segments, including chromosome 9 orphons, were left out of the earlier analysis of 500 to 750 of the donors. Compared with the 666-donor mean, donors in an Asian-associated ancestry cluster had fewer N-insertions in productive TCRs, according to a later genetic analysis. Because some donors lacked HLA typing at each locus, the association tests relied only on the typed subset. A later analysis found that TCR association rates varied across HLA loci, with DRB1 alleles showing the most associated TCRs and HLA-C alleles the fewest. In a later analysis, most CMV-associated TCR beta chains were found to appear HLA-restricted, with HLA associations seemingly driven largely by CMV exposure. In a later analysis, HLA-associated TCR beta chains were found to be more clonally expanded and to have lower generation probabilities than equally common non-associated chains. The only immune exposure information available for the cohort was CMV serostatus. A later analysis reported that several top co-occurrence clusters appeared linked to parvovirus B19, influenza, CMV and Epstein-Barr virus. At a false discovery rate of 0.05, a later analysis linked approximately 18,000 TCR beta sequences to specific HLA alleles. According to the authors, the approach could potentially be generalized to other disease states and immunological phenotypes. The 87-base-pair reads could not distinguish some IMGT-functional V segments, including TRBV6-2 and TRBV6-3, so those segments were excluded. In this cohort, only TCR beta chains were sequenced, and detectable features were limited by the absence of alpha or paired-chain data. Cytomegalovirus status was reported to be diagnosed by the classifier with high specificity and sensitivity in both the original and validation cohorts. The sequencing pipeline was judged likely to have produced a cluster of highly shared sequence variants as a technical artifact. A further reported finding was that TCR beta sequences accurately predicted the HLA-A and HLA-B alleles for most subjects in the first cohort.

On this clone itself: Its antigen target is currently unknown. There are no base qualities to consult, and no much larger clone falls within one base.

The rearrangement joined TRBV6-5 to TRBJ2-2; perhaps TRBD2 is the D gene, with 6 bases matching. This clonotype was obtained from a woman aged 18-29 years in good health and CMV-seronegative. Sequencing input: PBMCs. In nucleotides, the sequence is TGTGCCAGCAGTCCCGGAGGGGAGAACACCGGGGAGCTGTTTTTT. It is translated as CASSPGGENTGELFF.